The sequence of this T cell receptor beta chain was determined in a study of blood T cell repertoires in COVID-19. Background on the study: Acute and convalescent COVID-19 specimens originated in the United States, Italy and Spain.

Authors' methods: From reference gene primer amplification, estimates of nucleated cell counts were derived. Sequencing was performed with immunoSEQ multiplex PCR; in TCRdb, only in-frame clones are kept and a portion is missing. The DNA gave D and trimming, while V, J and clone size come from that table. Of more than 120,000 clones listed, roughly 84% were seen once; the top ten hold roughly 4.8%. The CDR3 length is 13 residues. With 1 base clipped from V and 10 bases from J, the junction kept 3 bases outside the gene matches. From germline, CDR1 is MGHDK and CDR2 SYGVNS. Sequencing was carried out using peripheral blood. The genes are TRBV25-1 and TRBJ2-1, with 8 nucleotides matching TRBD2. The sequence derives from a human donor in a cohort sampled during active COVID-19. CDR3: CASSESKRGEQFF. The CDR3 bases are TGTGCCAGCAGTGAATCCAAGCGGGGGGAGCAGTTCTTC.